A selection of T cell receptor beta chains follows, all from one sample in a study of neurological immune-mediated disorders. TCRdb called the 5' RACE reads again in MiXCR, with one record for every CDR3 protein. The repertoire has some 16,000 distinct CDR3 sequences, approximately 9.1% of them found once; the top ten carry about 47%. The sequenced sample consisted of CD8+ T cells from blood. The receptors come from a man over 45 in good health. The CDR3 runs from the conserved cysteine through the conserved F or W. The order of the fields is V gene, clone size, D gene, J gene, CDR3 DNA, CDR3 protein. A D gene is named only where the DNA matches it firmly. Where a row states a size, it is once, few, many or the class of an expanded clone; other rows omit it.

>TRBV6-5|many|NA|TRBJ2-3
TGTGCCAGCAGTTTTGGCGGGAACGCAGATACGCAGTATTTT
CASSFGGNADTQYF
>TRBV7-6|many|NA|TRBJ2-1
TGTGCCAGCAGCCTCGGACAAGCGAGCTCCTACAATGAGCAGTTCTTC
CASSLGQASSYNEQFF
>TRBV9|NA|NA|TRBJ2-7
TGTGCCAGCAGCGTAGGGACCCCCCTTGCGGCAGGGAAATACGAGCAGTACTTC
CASSVGTPLAAGKYEQYF
>TRBV7-3|many|NA|TRBJ2-1
TGTGCCAGCAGCTTAGCCCCAACGGGACCCTACAATGAGCAGTTCTTC
CASSLAPTGPYNEQFF
>TRBV2|NA|TRBD1|TRBJ2-3
TGTGCCAGCAGTGAACCGGGACAGGGGTACACAGATACGCAGTATTTT
CASSEPGQGYTDTQYF
>TRBV29-1|NA|TRBD1|TRBJ2-1
TGTAGCGTTCCGCAGGGGGAGCGGTTCTTC
CSVPQGERFF
>TRBV9|many|NA|TRBJ2-3
TGTGCCAGCAGCGTAGGTTTCTCGGGAGAGGGGGATACGCAGTATTTT
CASSVGFSGEGDTQYF
>TRBV9|many|TRBD1|TRBJ1-1
TGTGCCAGCAGCGGGTCCGGGACAGTGAACACTGAAGCTTTCTTT
CASSGSGTVNTEAFF
>TRBV21-1|many|NA|TRBJ2-1
TGTGCCAGCAGTTCCGAGGGACTAGCGTCTTGGAGCTTATTATTCCGGAATGAGCAGTTCTTC
CASSSEGLASWSLLFRNEQFF
>TRBV20-1|many|NA|TRBJ2-1
TGCAGTGCTGACACGATCAGGATTAATGAGCAGTTCTTC
CSADTIRINEQFF
>TRBV5-1|many|NA|TRBJ2-1
TGCGCCAGCAGCTTGGCCGTGGACCCGGGAGAGCAGTTCTTC
CASSLAVDPGEQFF
>TRBV20-1|many|TRBD2|TRBJ2-7
TGCAGTGCTGGATGGACTAGCTCCCTCGAGCAGTACTTC
CSAGWTSSLEQYF
>TRBV4-1|many|NA|TRBJ2-1
TGCGCCAGCAGCCAACTATCCTACAATGAGCAGTTCTTC
CASSQLSYNEQFF
>TRBV4-2|many|TRBD2|TRBJ2-3
TGTGCCAGCAGCCAAGAGGGCGGGAGGGGCTCAGATACGCAGTATTTT
CASSQEGGRGSDTQYF
>TRBV7-9|many|NA|TRBJ2-5
TGTGCCAGCAGCTCCGGGATGCAAGAGACCCAGTACTTC
CASSSGMQETQYF
>TRBV5-1|many|TRBD1|TRBJ2-1
TGCGCCCCTCGACGGACAGGGGCGGCGGGTTATCATGAGCAGTTCTTC
CAPRRTGAAGYHEQFF
>TRBV7-9|many|TRBD2|TRBJ2-3
TGTGCCAGCAGCTCGGCTAGCGGGAATCCAGATACGCAGTATTTT
CASSSASGNPDTQYF
>TRBV4-1|many|NA|TRBJ2-1
TGCGCCAGCAGCCAAGACCAACCGGACAGCTTAATCAATGAGCAGTTCTTC
CASSQDQPDSLINEQFF
>TRBV10-3|many|TRBD1|TRBJ1-5
TGTGCCATCAGTGACCCACAGGGGATCTCGGGGCCCCAGCATTTT
CAISDPQGISGPQHF
>TRBV4-2|many|NA|TRBJ2-2
TGTGCCAGCAGCCAAGATGTCACAGGAGCCAACACCGGGGAGCTGTTTTTT
CASSQDVTGANTGELFF
>TRBV6-1|many|NA|TRBJ2-5
TGTGCCAGCAGTGAAGGTCAAGATTGGGAGACCCAGTACTTC
CASSEGQDWETQYF
>TRBV29-1|few|TRBD1|TRBJ2-3
TGCAGCGTTCATGACAGGGGGGCAGATACGCAGTATTTT
CSVHDRGADTQYF